The clone carrying this T cell receptor (beta chain) was seen at least ten times. Its antigen is still unknown. V lost 5 bases and J lost 3, with 16 bases in between. Germline V gene lookup returns CDR1 DFQATT and CDR2 SNEGSKA (reference sequence). The CDR3 sequence is 14 residues long. The sample comes from a study of post-analysis software for immune sequencing data. Points from the study as a whole: Controls had lower frequencies than patients of about 5 TRBV segments, which included TRBV5-6, TRBV5-1 and TRBV20-1.

The authors incorporated unique molecular identifiers into the TCR beta cDNA libraries. TCRdb reprocessed the PCR reads with MiXCR, giving one entry per CDR3 protein. The sample shows roughly 570,000 distinct CDR3 sequences, approximately 34% of them seen only once. The rearrangement links TRBV20-1 to TRBJ2-5; D remains ambiguous. The receptor was isolated from a girl aged 2-17 years with multiple sclerosis. The sample consisted of blood. As DNA, the CDR3 is TGCAGTGCTCCCCCCCTTAACTCCGAAGAGACCCAGTACTTC. This codes for CSAPPLNSEETQYF.